The rows below give T cell receptor beta chains drawn from one sample of a study of blood T cell repertoires in COVID-19. This table comes from immunoSEQ multiplex PCR, and its TCRdb copy is limited to in-frame clones, with some not included. The table includes some 150,000 clones, approximately 85% detected once. Sequencing used peripheral blood. These receptors all come from a human donor with acute or convalescent COVID-19. The donor label of this sample is uncertain. CDR3s include the opening cysteine and the closing phenylalanine or tryptophan. A D gene is named only where the DNA matches it firmly. Clone size, where shown, is once, few, many, or a class for clones that have expanded.

v_call	clone_size	j_call	d_call	cdr3_aa	cdr3_nt
TRBV13	.	TRBJ2-1	.	CASSRARGGNEQFF	TGTGCCAGCAGCCGTGCCAGGGGTGGTAATGAGCAGTTCTTC
TRBV7-3	once	TRBJ2-1	TRBD1	CASSSPGGEQFF	TGTGCCAGCAGCTCTCCAGGGGGTGAGCAGTTCTTC
TRBV4-3	once	TRBJ1-5	.	CASSQEGRGVQPQHF	TGCGCCAGCAGCCAAGAGGGCAGGGGTGTTCAGCCCCAGCATTTT
TRBV5-1	once	TRBJ2-2	TRBD2	CASRGTSGSTGELFF	TGCGCCAGCAGGGGGACTAGCGGGTCGACCGGGGAGCTGTTTTTT
TRBV4-3	.	TRBJ1-1	TRBD1	CASSQGTGGRVVEAFF	TGCGCCAGCAGCCAAGGGACAGGGGGGCGTGTAGTGGAAGCTTTCTTT
TRBV27	.	TRBJ2-3	TRBD1	CASTRTGGDTDTQYF	TGTGCCAGCACCCGGACAGGGGGCGACACAGATACGCAGTATTTT
TRBV6-5	once	TRBJ2-3	.	CASSQLGDTQYF	TGTGCCAGCAGCCAACTTGGAGATACGCAGTATTTT
TRBV2	.	TRBJ1-2	.	CASSDGGFAYGYTF	TGTGCCAGCAGTGATGGAGGTTTTGCCTATGGCTACACCTTC
TRBV28	.	TRBJ1-2	TRBD1	CASSVPGQGAPIYGYTF	TGTGCCAGCAGCGTCCCGGGACAGGGGGCGCCGATCTATGGCTACACCTTC
TRBV5-5	.	TRBJ1-6	.	CASSFHRDGNSPLHF	TGTGCCAGCAGCTTCCACAGGGACGGAAATTCACCCCTCCACTTT
TRBV10-3	.	TRBJ1-1	.	CAISGSVNTEAFF	TGTGCCATCAGTGGATCGGTGAACACTGAAGCTTTCTTT
TRBV7-9	.	TRBJ2-7	.	CASSPHRASLFEQYF	TGTGCCAGCAGCCCCCACCGGGCTAGCCTGTTCGAGCAGTACTTC
TRBV7-9	.	TRBJ2-7	TRBD1	CASSPQGQGSYEQYF	TGTGCCAGCAGCCCTCAGGGACAGGGCTCCTACGAGCAGTACTTC
TRBV5-1	.	TRBJ2-2	TRBD1	CASRRQGAMSGELFF	TGCGCCAGCAGACGACAGGGGGCGATGAGCGGGGAGCTGTTTTTT
TRBV5-1	few	TRBJ2-1	.	CASSLGSIGSYNEQFF	TGCGCCAGCAGCTTGGGGTCTATTGGCTCCTACAATGAGCAGTTCTTC
TRBV5-6	once	TRBJ2-1	.	CASSTDSNEQFF	TGTGCCAGCAGCACGGACAGCAATGAGCAGTTCTTC
TRBV10-3	.	TRBJ1-6	TRBD1	CATHAPGQGSPLHF	TGTGCCACTCACGCACCGGGACAGGGCTCCCCCCTCCACTTT
TRBV7-2	.	TRBJ2-3	TRBD2	CASSFFGGLAGVVDTQYF	TGTGCCAGCAGCTTTTTTGGAGGACTAGCGGGAGTCGTAGATACGCAGTATTTT
TRBV11-2	.	TRBJ1-3	.	CASSTYPSGNTIYF	TGTGCCAGCAGCACATATCCCTCTGGAAACACCATATATTTT
TRBV21-1	.	TRBJ1-2	.	CASSRADREDGYTF	TGTGCCAGCAGCAGAGCGGACAGGGAGGATGGCTACACCTTC
TRBV3-1/TRBV3-2	.	TRBJ2-1	TRBD1	CASSQEPNLQGTNEQFF	TGTGCCAGCAGCCAAGAACCTAATTTACAGGGGACCAATGAGCAGTTCTTC
TRBV19	.	TRBJ2-3	.	CASSIAFYTDTQYF	TGTGCCAGTAGTATAGCCTTCTACACAGATACGCAGTATTTT
TRBV28	.	TRBJ2-3	.	CASSLRGGAPPADTQYF	TGTGCCAGCAGTTTAAGGGGGGGGGCTCCTCCCGCAGATACGCAGTATTTT
TRBV18	few	TRBJ2-4	.	CASSPYQEDIQYF	TGTGCCAGCTCACCATATCAGGAGGACATTCAGTACTTC
TRBV4-2	once	TRBJ2-1	.	CASSQDPEASSYNEQFF	TGTGCCAGCAGCCAAGATCCCGAGGCTAGCTCCTACAATGAGCAGTTCTTC
TRBV13	once	TRBJ2-1	TRBD1	CASSLGQEINEQFF	TGTGCCAGCAGCCTGGGACAGGAAATCAATGAGCAGTTCTTC
TRBV5-8	.	TRBJ1-2	.	CASSLSSYGYTF	TGTGCCAGCAGCTTGTCCAGCTATGGCTACACCTTC
TRBV3-1/TRBV3-2	.	TRBJ2-3	.	CASSSGEGPDTQYF	TGTGCCAGCAGCTCAGGGGAGGGGCCAGATACGCAGTATTTT
TRBV12-3/TRBV12-4	.	TRBJ1-4	.	CASSSLNEKLFF	TGTGCCAGCAGTTCCCTTAATGAAAAACTGTTTTTT
TRBV2	few	TRBJ1-1	.	CASSQQGGNTEAFF	TGTGCCAGCAGTCAACAGGGTGGGAACACTGAAGCTTTCTTT
TRBV7-9	few	TRBJ1-6	.	CASSQGLGYTPLHF	TGTGCCAGCAGCCAGGGGCTGGGGTATACACCCCTCCACTTT
TRBV9	.	TRBJ1-2	TRBD1	CASSRDSNYGYTF	TGTGCCAGCAGCAGGGACAGTAACTATGGCTACACCTTC
TRBV6-7	.	TRBJ2-5	TRBD2	CASSYWREVGRETQYF	TGTGCCAGCAGTTATTGGCGGGAGGTAGGGCGAGAGACCCAGTACTTC
TRBV11-2	.	TRBJ2-1	.	CASSSQGPYNEQFF	TGTGCCAGCAGCTCACAGGGACCCTACAATGAGCAGTTCTTC
TRBV7-2	.	TRBJ2-3	.	CASSLASQGSTDTQYF	TGTGCCAGCAGCTTAGCGTCTCAGGGGAGCACAGATACGCAGTATTTT
TRBV30	.	TRBJ1-1	TRBD1	CAWTGGMNTEAFF	TGTGCCTGGACAGGGGGCATGAACACTGAAGCTTTCTTT
TRBV27	.	TRBJ2-1	TRBD2	CASRSLAGAYNEQFF	TGTGCCAGCAGATCCTTAGCGGGAGCATACAATGAGCAGTTCTTC
TRBV7-2	.	TRBJ2-1	.	CASSFGTSMDEQFF	TGTGCCAGCAGCTTCGGTACTAGCATGGATGAGCAGTTCTTC
TRBV7-2	.	TRBJ2-7	.	CASSLIQGGNYEQYF	TGTGCCAGCAGCTTAATACAGGGGGGGAACTACGAGCAGTACTTC
TRBV23-1	.	TRBJ2-2	.	CASSQFFRLWGELFF	TGCGCCAGCAGTCAATTTTTCAGACTATGGGGGGAGCTGTTTTTT
TRBV27	.	TRBJ2-3	.	CASSWRGADTQYF	TGTGCCAGCAGTTGGAGGGGTGCAGATACGCAGTATTTT
TRBV27	.	TRBJ1-1	.	CASSLRRTGDEAFF	TGTGCCAGCAGTCTCCGTCGAACAGGCGACGAAGCTTTCTTT
TRBV28	.	TRBJ2-5	.	CASSSPGAGEETQYF	TGTGCCAGCAGTTCCCCGGGGGCGGGGGAAGAGACCCAGTACTTC
TRBV7-9	.	TRBJ2-3	.	CASRGAGLGDTQYF	TGTGCCAGCCGGGGGGCAGGATTGGGAGATACGCAGTATTTT
TRBV11-2	.	TRBJ2-7	.	CASSLVRQGGAYEQYF	TGTGCCAGCAGCTTAGTGCGGCAGGGGGGCGCCTACGAGCAGTACTTC
TRBV7-9	.	TRBJ1-2	TRBD1	CASSLDTPGQGHYGYTF	TGTGCCAGCAGCTTAGATACACCGGGACAGGGACACTATGGCTACACCTTC